Included here is one TCR beta chain sequence, with context. Its antigen is undetermined. This entry belongs to a study of cytomegalovirus exposure and HLA in healthy donors. Background on the study: Some 90 million unique TCRs from HLA-typed donors were held in an early data release. Findings of the study overall: Most subjects' HLA-A and HLA-B alleles were reportedly predicted from TCR beta sequences. Compared with the roughly 730-donor mean, an Asian-associated ancestry cluster reportedly had fewer N-insertions, according to a later analysis. Most of the CMV-associated TCR beta chains (in a later analysis) appeared to be HLA-restricted.

Trimming took off 0 bases at V and 4 bases at J, with 33 bases between the two ends. CDR1 is MGHRA, CDR2 YSYEKL, per germline. The CDR3 length is 22 residues. The PCR ran on 60 Vbeta and 13 Jbeta primers. This table comes from immunoSEQ multiplex PCR, and its TCRdb copy is limited to in-frame clones, with some not included. The sample holds roughly 100,000 clones, roughly 13% seen once. The clonotype was recovered from a man aged 40-49 years in good health and CMV-seropositive. The specimen sequenced was PBMCs. The chain has TRBV4-1 and TRBJ1-1; D not certain. The CDR3 is CASSQDFLSSEALRGRSTEAFF. Written as DNA, the CDR3 is TGCGCCAGCAGCCAAGATTTTCTATCGTCCGAGGCCCTACGAGGCCGGTCCACTGAAGCTTTCTTT.